Each of the 13 T cell receptor beta chains below was sequenced from the same sample in a study of T cell responses to AZD1222 COVID-19 vaccine. Method: immunoSEQ multiplex PCR; TCRdb's copy keeps in-frame clones and lacks some. The sample records approximately 120,000 clones, about nine tenths being singletons. The source was peripheral blood, collected 28 days after the second AZD1222 dose. All receptors derive from an adult who received the AZD1222 COVID-19 vaccine.

CDR3 nucleotides: TGCGCCAGCGGAACAGGGGACCGAACCGGGGAGCTGTTTTTT. Translation gives CASGTGDRTGELFF. The J gene is TRBJ2-2, the V gene TRBV4-1; 7 bases align to TRBD1. The CDR3 has 14 amino acids. V lost 8 bases to trimming and J lost 5 bases; unmatched junction nucleotides: 8. The germline gives CDR1 MGHRA, CDR2 YSYEKL.

The genes are TRBV19 and TRBJ1-5; D may be TRBD1 (6 bases). CDR1 LNHDA and CDR2 SQIVND come from the germline V gene (reference sequence). The V and J ends lost 6 bases and 5 bases respectively, with 17 bases between them. The length of the CDR3 is 15 residues. CDR3 sequence reads: CASSPQGKGDQPQHF. CDR3 bases: TGTGCCAGTAGCCCCCAGGGGAAGGGGGATCAGCCCCAGCATTTT.

This chain joins TRBV29-1 and TRBJ2-2; D perhaps matches TRBD2 (5 bases). The V gene's germline CDR1 is SQVTM and CDR2 ANQGSEA. The CDR3 loop spans 14 amino acids. CDR3 in DNA: TGCGCCTATGAGGCTAGCCTTAACACCGGGGAGCTGTTTTTT. Encoded protein: CAYEASLNTGELFF.

The chain has TRBV7-9 and TRBJ1-2; 9 bases agree with TRBD1. This CDR3 is 15 amino acids long. The V segment lost 5 bases and the J segment 3 bases; nucleotides outside the gene matches: 7. Germline V CDR1 and CDR2: SEHNR, FQNEAQ (reference sequence). CDR3 protein: CASSRRTGDDYGYTF. The CDR3 DNA sequence: TGTGCCAGCAGCCGACGGACAGGGGATGACTATGGCTACACCTTC.

The table lists this clone with a few counts. The chain carries TRBV2 and TRBJ1-2; no firm D call. Trimming took off 5 bases at V and 4 bases at J, with 11 bases between the two ends. CDR3 length equals 13 residues. Germline CDR1 reads SNHLY; CDR2 reads FYNNEI. The chain's CDR3 is CASSPGAGYGYTF. CDR3 nucleotide sequence: TGTGCCAGCAGTCCGGGCGCTGGCTATGGCTACACCTTC.

The genes are TRBV19 and TRBJ2-7; 11 nucleotides match TRBD2. The germline CDR1 and CDR2 sequences are LNHDA and SQIVND (reference sequence). V dropped 2 bases and J dropped 2; count of bases not matched to a gene: 2. This CDR3 is built from 15 residues. The CDR3 loop is CASSIILAGAYEQYF. The CDR3 DNA reads TGTGCCAGTAGTATAATACTAGCGGGAGCCTACGAGCAGTACTTC.

The CDR3 loop is CASSFTGEGTEAFF. CDR3 DNA: TGTGCCAGCAGCTTCACAGGGGAGGGTACTGAAGCTTTCTTT. J is TRBJ1-1 and V is TRBV7-9, with TRBD1 matching over 7 bases. CDR1 and CDR2 from the germline V gene are SEHNR and FQNEAQ (reference sequence). Unmatched junction bases numbered 6, after V lost 3 bases and J lost 5 bases. CDR3 length equals 14 residues.

The chain carries TRBV9 and TRBJ2-3; 11 bases align to TRBD2. Germline values: CDR1 SGDLS, CDR2 YYNGEE. The CDR3 is made up of 18 amino acids. The V segment lost 2 bases and the J segment 4 bases; nucleotides outside the gene matches: 12. CDR3 in amino acids: CASSVSLLTSGAADTQYF. CDR3 DNA sequence: TGTGCCAGCAGCGTCTCTCTTCTGACTAGCGGGGCGGCAGATACGCAGTATTTT.

The chain carries TRBV6-5 and TRBJ1-1; D may be TRBD1 (5 bases). The length of the CDR3 is 15 residues. V was pared by 2 bases and J by 0 bases, with 10 bases between. Germline V gene data show CDR1 as MNHEY and CDR2 as SVGAGI. Here the CDR3 DNA reads TGTGCCAGCAGTTACGGGGGTGGGATGAACACTGAAGCTTTCTTT. The encoded protein is CASSYGGGMNTEAFF.

The chain recombines TRBV5-1 with TRBJ1-1; D gene uncertain. Deletions cut 2 bases from V and 1 base from J, with 9 bases between. The CDR3 runs to 14 residues. CDR1 SGHRS and CDR2 YFSETQ come from the germline V gene. The CDR3 here is CASSFGLQNTEAFF. In DNA, the CDR3 is TGCGCCAGCAGCTTTGGCTTACAGAACACTGAAGCTTTCTTT. The full variable domain, rest sourced from reference TRBV5-1 and TRBJ1-1, is KAGVTQTPRYLIKTRGQQVTLSCSPISGHRSVSWYQQTPGQGLQFLFEYFSETQRNKGNFPGRFSGRQFSNSRSEMNVSTLELGDSALYLCASSFGLQNTEAFFGQGTRLTVV.

V gene TRBV7-9 combines with J gene TRBJ2-3; tentatively, D is TRBD2 (5 bases). CDR1 SEHNR and CDR2 FQNEAQ come from the germline V gene (reference sequence). The CDR3 sequence is 15 residues long. V gave up 5 bases and J gave up 0 bases, with 12 bases separating them. The CDR3 region is CASSQRRASTDTQYF. The CDR3 DNA reads as TGTGCCAGCAGCCAACGGCGGGCTAGCACAGATACGCAGTATTTT.

This chain joins TRBV27 and TRBJ2-7; TRBD1 matches at 8 bases. Germline lookup yields CDR1 MNHEY and CDR2 SMNVEV (reference sequence). The CDR3 is 15 amino acids. V lost 4 bases and J lost 3; bases outside the gene matches: 8. Here the CDR3 reads CASSSLTGESYEQYF. DNA for the CDR3: TGTGCCAGCAGTTCTCTGACAGGGGAGAGCTACGAGCAGTACTTC.

V and J are TRBV7-2 and TRBJ2-5, with 10 bases matching TRBD2. J gave up 2 bases and V 5 bases, and 5 bases lay outside the gene matches. The CDR3 consists of 15 residues. Germline-derived CDR1 and CDR2 are SGHTA and FQGNSA. In DNA form, the CDR3 reads TGTGCCAGCAGCGATTGGACTAGCGGTCAAGAGACCCAGTACTTC. Translating it yields CASSDWTSGQETQYF.